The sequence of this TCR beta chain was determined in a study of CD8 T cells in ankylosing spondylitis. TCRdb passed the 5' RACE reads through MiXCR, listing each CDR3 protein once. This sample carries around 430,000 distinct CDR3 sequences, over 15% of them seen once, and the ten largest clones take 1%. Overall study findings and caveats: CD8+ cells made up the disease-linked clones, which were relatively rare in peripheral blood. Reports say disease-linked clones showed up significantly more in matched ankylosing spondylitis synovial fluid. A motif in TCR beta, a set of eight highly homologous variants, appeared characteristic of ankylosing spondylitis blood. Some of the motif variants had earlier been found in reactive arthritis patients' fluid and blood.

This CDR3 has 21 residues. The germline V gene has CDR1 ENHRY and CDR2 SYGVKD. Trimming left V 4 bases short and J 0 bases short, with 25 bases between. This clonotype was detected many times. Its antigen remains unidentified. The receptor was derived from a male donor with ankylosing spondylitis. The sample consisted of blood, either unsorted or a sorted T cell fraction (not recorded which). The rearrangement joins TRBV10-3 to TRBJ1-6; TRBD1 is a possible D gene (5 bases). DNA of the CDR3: TGTGCCATCAGTGCCACCCCGGGACTGGAAGTTAAAAGCTCCTATAATTCACCCCTCCACTTT. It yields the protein CAISATPGLEVKSSYNSPLHF.